The entry below describes one TCR beta chain. The target antigen is unknown. This specimen belongs to a study of CD8+CD57+ T cells in acquired aplastic anemia. Study-wide results and caveats: It was found that roughly 29 CD8+ CDR3 sequences were shared between patients and controls.

CDR3 and TCR beta VDJ profiling relied on a genomic DNA template. TCRdb re-called the reads through MiXCR, storing one row per CDR3 protein. The sample lists 270,000 or so distinct CDR3 sequences, roughly 82% seen once, with about 41% in the top ten. Flow cytometry had shown expanded CD8+CD57+ cells in the patients chosen for sequencing. Severe acquired aplastic anemia was diagnosed in all patients. Blood sampling was performed on the patients, and none of them had received therapy by then. Trimming removed 4 bases from V and 3 bases from J, with 14 bases in between. The germline V gene has CDR1 SGHVS and CDR2 FNYEAQ. The CDR3 totals 15 residues.

The genes are TRBV7-6 and TRBJ2-3; D could derive from TRBD1 or TRBD2 (5 bases each). The sample comprised sorted CD4+, CD8+, or CD8+CD57+ T cells (not recorded which) from PBMCs. The receptor comes from a human donor with aplastic anemia. Written as DNA, the CDR3 is TGTGCCAGCAGCTCCCAATTGGGGGTTACAGATACGCAGTATTTT. It encodes CASSSQLGVTDTQYF.